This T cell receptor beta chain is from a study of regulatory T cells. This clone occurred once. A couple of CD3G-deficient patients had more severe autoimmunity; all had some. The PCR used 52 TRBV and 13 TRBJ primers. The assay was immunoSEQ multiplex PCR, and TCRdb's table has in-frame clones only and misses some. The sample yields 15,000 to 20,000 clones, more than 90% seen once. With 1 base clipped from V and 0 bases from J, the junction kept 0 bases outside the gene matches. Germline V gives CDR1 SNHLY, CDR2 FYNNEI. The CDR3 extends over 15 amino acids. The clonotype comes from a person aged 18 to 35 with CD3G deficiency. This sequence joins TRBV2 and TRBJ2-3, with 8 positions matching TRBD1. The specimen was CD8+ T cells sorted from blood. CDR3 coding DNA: TGTGCCAGCAGTGAAGGACAGGGGAGCACAGATACGCAGTATTTT. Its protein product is CASSEGQGSTDTQYF.